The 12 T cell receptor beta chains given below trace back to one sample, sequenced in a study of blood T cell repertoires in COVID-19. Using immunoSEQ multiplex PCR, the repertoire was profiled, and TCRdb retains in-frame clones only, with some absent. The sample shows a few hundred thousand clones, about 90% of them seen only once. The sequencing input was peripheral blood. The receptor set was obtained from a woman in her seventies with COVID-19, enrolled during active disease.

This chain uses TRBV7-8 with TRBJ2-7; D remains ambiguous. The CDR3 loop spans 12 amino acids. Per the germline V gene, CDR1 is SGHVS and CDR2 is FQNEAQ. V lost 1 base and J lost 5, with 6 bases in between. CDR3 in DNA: TGTGCCAGCAGCTTAGGTATCGACGAGCAGTACTTC. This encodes CASSLGIDEQYF.

The CDR3 nucleotides read TGTGCCAGCAGCGAAGACGCCCCATACAGTACAATCCCAATCCATGAGCAGTTCTTC. It is translated as CASSEDAPYSTIPIHEQFF. The chain employs TRBV5-6 and TRBJ2-1; D call uncertain. CDR3 length equals 19 residues. The germline V gene encodes CDR1 SGHDT and CDR2 YYEEEE. Trimming pared 4 bases from V and 8 bases from J, leaving 31 bases between.

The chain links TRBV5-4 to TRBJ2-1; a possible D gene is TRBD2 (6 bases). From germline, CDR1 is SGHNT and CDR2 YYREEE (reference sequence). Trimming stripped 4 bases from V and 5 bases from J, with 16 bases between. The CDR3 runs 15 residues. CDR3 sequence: CASSARLERHNEQFF. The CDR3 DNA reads TGTGCCAGCAGCGCCAGACTAGAGCGGCACAATGAGCAGTTCTTC.

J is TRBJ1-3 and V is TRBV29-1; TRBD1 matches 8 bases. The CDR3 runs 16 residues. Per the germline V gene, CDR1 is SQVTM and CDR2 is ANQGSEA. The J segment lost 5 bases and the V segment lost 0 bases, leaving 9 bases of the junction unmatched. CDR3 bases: TGCAGCGTTGAAGATCCGGTCAGGGGGCAAAGAAACACCATATATTTT. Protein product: CSVEDPVRGQRNTIYF.

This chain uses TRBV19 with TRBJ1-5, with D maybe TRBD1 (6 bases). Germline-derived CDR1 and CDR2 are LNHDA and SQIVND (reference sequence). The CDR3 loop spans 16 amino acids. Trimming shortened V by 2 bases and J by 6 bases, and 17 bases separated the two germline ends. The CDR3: CASSILGAGVGQPQHF. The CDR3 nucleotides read TGTGCCAGTAGTATACTCGGGGCAGGGGTTGGTCAGCCCCAGCATTTT.

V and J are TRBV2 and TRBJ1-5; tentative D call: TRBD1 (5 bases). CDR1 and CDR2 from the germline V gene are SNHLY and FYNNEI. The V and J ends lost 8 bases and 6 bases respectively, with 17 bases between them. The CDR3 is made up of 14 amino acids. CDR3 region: CASGRGETGQPQHF. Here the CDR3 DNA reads TGTGCCAGCGGTAGGGGTGAGACGGGTCAGCCCCAGCATTTT.

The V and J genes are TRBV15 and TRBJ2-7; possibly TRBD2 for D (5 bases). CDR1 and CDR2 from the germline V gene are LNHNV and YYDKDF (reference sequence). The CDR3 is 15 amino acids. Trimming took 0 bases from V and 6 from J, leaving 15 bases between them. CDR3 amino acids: CATSRDGFRGSEQYF. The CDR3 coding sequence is TGTGCCACCAGCAGAGATGGGTTCCGCGGGTCCGAGCAGTACTTC.

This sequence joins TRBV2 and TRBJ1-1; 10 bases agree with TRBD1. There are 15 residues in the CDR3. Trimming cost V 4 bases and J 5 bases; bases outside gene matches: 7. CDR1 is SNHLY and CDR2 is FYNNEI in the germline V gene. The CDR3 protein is CASSALGDRGTEAFF. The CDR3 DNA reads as TGTGCCAGCAGTGCTTTAGGGGACAGGGGAACTGAAGCTTTCTTT. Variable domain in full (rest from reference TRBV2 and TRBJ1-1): EPEVTQTPSHQVTQMGQEVILRCVPISNHLYFYWYRQILGQKVEFLVSFYNNEISEKSEIFDDQFSVERPDGSNFTLKIRSTKLEDSAMYFCASSALGDRGTEAFFGQGTRLTVV.

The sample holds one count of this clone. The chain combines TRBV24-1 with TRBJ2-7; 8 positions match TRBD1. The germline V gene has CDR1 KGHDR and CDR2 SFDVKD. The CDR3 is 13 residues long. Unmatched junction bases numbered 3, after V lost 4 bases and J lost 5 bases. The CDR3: CATSDPDRDEQYF. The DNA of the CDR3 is TGTGCCACCAGTGACCCGGACAGGGACGAGCAGTACTTC.

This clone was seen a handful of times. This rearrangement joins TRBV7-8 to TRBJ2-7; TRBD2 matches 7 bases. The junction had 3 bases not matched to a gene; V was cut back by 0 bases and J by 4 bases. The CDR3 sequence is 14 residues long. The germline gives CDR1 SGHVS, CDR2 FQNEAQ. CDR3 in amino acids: CASSLAGGPYEQYF. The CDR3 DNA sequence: TGTGCCAGCAGCTTAGCGGGAGGGCCTTACGAGCAGTACTTC.

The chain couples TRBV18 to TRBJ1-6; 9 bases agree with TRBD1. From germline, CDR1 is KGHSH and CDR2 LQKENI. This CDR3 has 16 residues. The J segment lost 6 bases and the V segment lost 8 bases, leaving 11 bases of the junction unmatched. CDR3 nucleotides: TGTGCCAGCACGAGTAACCGGGACAGGGCTAATTCACCCCTCCACTTT. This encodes CASTSNRDRANSPLHF.

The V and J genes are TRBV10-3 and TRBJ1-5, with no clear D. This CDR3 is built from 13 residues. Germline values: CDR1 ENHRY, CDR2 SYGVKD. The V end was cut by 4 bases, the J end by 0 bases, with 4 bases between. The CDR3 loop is CAISGVSNQPQHF. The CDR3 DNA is TGTGCCATCAGTGGAGTTAGCAATCAGCCCCAGCATTTT.